This T cell receptor (beta chain) came from a study of shared clonotypes between healthy human individuals (dated by TCRdb to 2019 to 2021). Looking at the study overall: The cohort comprised two women and a few men aged 18 to 49 years. Per donor, leukapheresis produced somewhere between about 0.94 and 9.5 billion PBMCs. To increase sequencing depth and limit assay-specific biases, TCR repertoire library preparation and sequencing were carried out by different laboratories using diverse techniques. For each donor, three plates each were used for CD4 naive and CD4 memory, two plates were used for CD8 naive, and one plate was used for CD8 memory. The study deeply sequenced blood TCR repertoires of five healthy adults to estimate repertoire size and the extent of clonotype sharing between individuals.

Healthy HIV-negative adults with no recently reported acute infections or vaccinations were included as donors. All donors were Caucasian adults living in Nashville, Tennessee, USA. CD4+ T cells were enriched by magnetic negative selection, after which naive cells were positively selected on CD45RA and the negative fraction was taken as the memory subset. Blood was obtained by leukapheresis, after which PBMCs were separated by Ficoll-Histopaque density gradient centrifugation and cryopreserved in liquid nitrogen vapor phase. Purity and quantity of every magnetically sorted T cell population were checked by analytical flow cytometry. From each sorted fraction, genomic DNA was isolated and quantified by UV absorbance on a Nanodrop 2000c. Paper-wide results and their limitations: Incomplete sequencing was indicated by rarefaction of sorted-subset datasets, despite the large sequencing depth. Naive subsets generally had larger estimated clonotype richness than memory subsets did. Pairwise subsampling indicated that sequencing depth was expected to affect the degree of clonotype sharing among donors. Compared with non-shared clonotypes, clonotypes shared by all four sorted-subset donors had higher generation probabilities. When several donors were compared, the shared fraction of clonotypes was about 5.4% for naive CD4, 3.5% for naive CD8, 2% to 2.5% for memory CD4, and 0.4% for memory CD8. Only blood was sampled, and tissue TCR repertoires likely differ from those in blood. The small number of donors limited the genetic and exposure-history diversity represented.

For this clone: There is no known antigen for this receptor. Base qualities are not provided; no much larger clone lies one nucleotide away.

Using the deep immunoSEQ assay, TCR CDR3 regions were amplified from genomic DNA by multiplex PCR. For each cell subset, the extracted genomic DNA was distributed evenly across all wells of several immunoSEQ 96-well plates, and each plate served as one replicate. Each replicate PCR for sorted subsets received around 200 ng genomic DNA, equal to some 32,000 T cell genomes. Purified libraries were quantified with a Qubit 3.0 fluorometer, sized on a Bioanalyzer 2100, and re-quantified with the KAPA Library Quantification kit. Every immunoSEQ 96-well plate was sequenced on a separate single-read 150-cycle Illumina NextSeq 550 flow cell. In the paper's pipeline: Because the immunoSEQ output held only junctional sequences and lacked quality scores, the filtering could not match the filtering applied to full-length reads. Sequences were annotated with PyIR, a Python wrapper for IgBLAST v1.9, using IMGT germline references to assign V/J genes and CDR3. Reads were removed for weak V/J assignments (E-value above 1e-6), missing CDR3, stop codons, out-of-frame junctions, or ambiguous translated residues. A V3J clonotype was defined by an identical inferred V gene, J gene, and CDR3 amino acid sequence. Percentage overlap between repertoires was computed as shared unique clonotypes divided by the size of the smaller repertoire. Three approaches were used to assess repertoire richness: RTK rarefaction, the Chao1 estimator, and Recon v2.1 estimates of unobserved clonotypes. For all TCRbeta clonotypes obtained by the gDNA method from several donors, generation probabilities were computed with OLGA. TCRdb re-hosts the immuneACCESS table, in-frame sequences only. Its copies lack some clones; in the studies checked, an unresolved V gene accounts for under half of them, and the cause for the rest is not known. For V, J and clone size, that table is used; D and trimming come from the DNA. For this sample the table gives about 960,000 clones, of which approximately 80% were detected only once. Over 1.3% of the sample comes from the top ten.

The sequence came from a man between 18 and 35 years old in good health. The sample taken for sequencing was memory CD4+ T cells sorted from blood. The cell subset or site label, read with the paper, signifies: CD45RA-negative fraction.

The CDR3 region reads CATGTSGSYEQYF. The nucleotides are TGTGCCACGGGGACTAGCGGGAGCTACGAGCAGTACTTC. Rearrangement joined TRBV7-9 to TRBJ2-7; TRBD2 fits 14 bases in the junction. Germline trimming: 10 bases from V, 3 bases from J; junction bases outside gene matches: 2. As encoded in the germline V gene (reference sequence), CDR1 is SEHNR while CDR2 is FQNEAQ. Measured from the cysteine to the phenylalanine, the CDR3 is 13 residues long. The only DNA kept is the CDR3, 39 bases in frame from the first base. Joined to the reference TRBV7-9 and TRBJ2-7 proteins, this CDR3 gives the full variable domain: DTGVSQNPRHKITKRGQNVTFRCDPISEHNRLYWYRQTLGQGPEFLTYFQNEAQLEKSRLLSDRFSAERPKGSFSTLEIQRTEQGDSAMYLCATGTSGSYEQYFGPGTRLTVT.